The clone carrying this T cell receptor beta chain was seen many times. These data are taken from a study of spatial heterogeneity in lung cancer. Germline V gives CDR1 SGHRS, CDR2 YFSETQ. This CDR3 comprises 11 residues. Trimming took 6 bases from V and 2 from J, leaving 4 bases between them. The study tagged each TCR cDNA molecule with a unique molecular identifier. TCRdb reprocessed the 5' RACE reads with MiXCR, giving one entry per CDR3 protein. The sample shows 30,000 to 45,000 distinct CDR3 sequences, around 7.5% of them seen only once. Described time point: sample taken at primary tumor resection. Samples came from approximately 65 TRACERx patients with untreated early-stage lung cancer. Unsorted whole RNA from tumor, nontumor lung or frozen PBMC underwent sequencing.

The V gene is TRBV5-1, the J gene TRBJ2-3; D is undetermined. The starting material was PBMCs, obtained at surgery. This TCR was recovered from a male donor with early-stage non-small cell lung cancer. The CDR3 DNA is TGCGCCAGCACCAACACAGATACGCAGTATTTT. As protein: CASTNTDTQYF.